Below, 12 T cell receptor beta chains from the same sample are listed, as sequenced in a study of T cells in narcolepsy. The method was immunoSEQ multiplex PCR; TCRdb's version includes in-frame clones alone and lacks a portion of them. The table lists about 35,000 clones, around 80% of them singletons. Sequencing was carried out using memory (CD45RA-) CD4+ T cells from blood. These receptor sequences come from a human donor in good health.

The gene calls are TRBV7-3 and TRBJ2-4; 13 bases are shared with TRBD2. J gave up 7 bases and V 1 base, and 7 bases lay outside the gene matches. This CDR3 region has 17 residues. In germline, CDR1 is SGHTA, CDR2 FQGTGA. CDR3 region: CASSLRLAGGEGNIQYF. The CDR3 region has the DNA TGTGCCAGCAGCTTAAGACTAGCGGGAGGAGAAGGGAACATTCAGTACTTC.

This chain uses TRBV7-6 with TRBJ2-5; 7 bases fit TRBD1. The tail of the sequence fits TRBJ2-7 better, so the J call may be wrong. The CDR3 runs to 15 residues. Per the germline V gene, CDR1 is SGHVS and CDR2 is FNYEAQ. The CDR3 DNA sequence: TGTGCCAGCAGCCGTAGAGGGGACACAGGGGACGAGCAGTACTTC. Translated, it gives CASSRRGDTGDEQYF.

A few counts support this clone. CDR3 amino acids: CAWSVSWGLARTDTQYF. CDR3 DNA sequence: TGTGCCTGGAGTGTATCTTGGGGGCTAGCGCGCACAGATACGCAGTATTTT. This rearrangement joins TRBV30 to TRBJ2-3, with D possibly being TRBD1 or TRBD2 (6 bases each). Germline CDR1 and CDR2: GTSNPN and SVGIG (reference sequence). This CDR3 has 17 amino acids. V lost 0 bases to trimming and J lost 1 base, with 17 bases between them.

The V call is TRBV16, the J call TRBJ2-5; D unresolved. Trimming took 4 bases from V and 5 from J, leaving 8 bases between them. The CDR3 runs to 12 residues. CDR1 is KGHSY and CDR2 is FQNENV in the germline V gene. CDR3 sequence reads: CASSRLQETQYF. As DNA, the CDR3 is TGTGCCAGCAGCCGATTGCAGGAGACCCAGTACTTC.

The J gene is TRBJ2-5, the V gene TRBV7-9, with 9 bases fitting TRBD1. Germline CDR1 SEHNR, CDR2 FQNEAQ (reference sequence). The CDR3 extends over 15 amino acids. V gave up 5 bases and J gave up 11 bases; unmatched junction bases: 15. The CDR3 DNA follows: TGTGCCAGCAGCCTGACCGGGACAGGGAGGACGGCGCAGTACTTC. Encoded protein: CASSLTGTGRTAQYF. The whole variable domain, remainder taken from reference TRBV7-9 and TRBJ2-5, is DTGVSQNPRHKITKRGQNVTFRCDPISEHNRLYWYRQTLGQGPEFLTYFQNEAQLEKSRLLSDRFSAERPKGSFSTLEIQRTEQGDSAMYLCASSLTGTGRTAQYFGPGTRLLVL.

CDR3 sequence (DNA): TGTGCCAGCAGTTTCACAGGGAACACTGAAGCTTTCTTT. This sequence encodes CASSFTGNTEAFF. The chain links TRBV25-1 to TRBJ1-1; perhaps TRBD1 as D (5 bases). V was pared by 5 bases and J by 1 base, with 8 bases between. Germline V lookup: CDR1 MGHDK, CDR2 SYGVNS. The CDR3 covers 13 residues.

The chain recombines TRBV18 with TRBJ1-5; 7 positions match TRBD1. Germline CDR1 reads KGHSH; CDR2 reads LQKENI. The CDR3 runs to 14 residues. V gave up 9 bases and J gave up 3 bases; unmatched junction bases: 8. CDR3 DNA sequence: TGTGCCAGTTGGGAGGGGGCCTTCAATCAGCCCCAGCATTTT. It yields the protein CASWEGAFNQPQHF.

The chain uses TRBV19 and TRBJ2-3; maybe TRBD2 (5 bases). In germline, CDR1 is LNHDA, CDR2 SQIVND (reference sequence). V lost 1 base, J lost 6 bases, and 5 bases lay in between. CDR3 length equals 12 residues. CDR3 loop: CASSIGRDTQYF. The DNA for the CDR3 is TGTGCCAGTAGTATAGGGAGGGATACGCAGTATTTT.

On this clone: The same CDR3 arises from other DNA sequences in this sample as well. This sequence joins TRBV7-5 and TRBJ2-7. TRBV7-5 is flagged as a pseudogene. The CDR3 is 16 amino acids. CDR3 amino acids: CVRSGGWGKGPHEQYF. The CDR3 DNA follows: TGTGTCAGAAGCGGGGGTTGGGGAAAGGGTCCCCACGAGCAGTACTTC.

The V call is TRBV9, the J call TRBJ2-6, with D perhaps TRBD2 (6 bases). The CDR3 spans 20 residues. CDR1 SGDLS and CDR2 YYNGEE come from the germline V gene. Trimming removed 7 bases at V and 1 base at J, with 27 bases between. The CDR3 region has the DNA TGTGCCAGCTATCGGACTAACTGTGGGCAAGGGGAATCTGGGGCCAACGTCCTGACTTTC. It yields the protein CASYRTNCGQGESGANVLTF.

V gene TRBV28 combines with J gene TRBJ1-5; a possible D gene is TRBD1 (5 bases). Trimming took 3 bases from V and 0 from J, leaving 9 bases between them. The CDR3 is 15 residues long. The germline gives CDR1 MDHEN, CDR2 SYDVKM. The CDR3 is CASSFSGGSNQPQHF. DNA of the CDR3: TGTGCCAGCAGTTTTTCCGGGGGTAGCAATCAGCCCCAGCATTTT.

The chain has TRBV7-8 and TRBJ2-1, with a weak D call TRBD2 (5 bases). V was cut by 1 base and J by 8 bases, with 18 bases left in between. This CDR3 has 16 amino acids. Germline V gene lookup returns CDR1 SGHVS and CDR2 FQNEAQ. CDR3 loop: CASSLGGLAFGHEQFF. In nucleotides, the CDR3 is TGTGCCAGCAGCTTAGGGGGTCTAGCTTTTGGGCATGAGCAGTTCTTC.